This entry features one T cell receptor beta chain sequence. Its antigen is still unknown. The sample has other DNA sequences that encode this CDR3 too. These data come from a study of shared clonotypes between healthy human individuals. Study summary: Per donor, three plates held CD4 naive cells, three held CD4 memory, two held CD8 naive and one held CD8 memory.

Broader study findings: The authors sampled blood alone, and tissue repertoires likely differ.

As processed by the authors: There were no quality scores in the junction-only immunoSEQ sequences, so filtering differed. Assay used: immunoSEQ multiplex PCR; TCRdb lists only in-frame clones, some missing. The D gene and trimming were derived from the DNA, and the V and J assignments and clone size from that table. In the table there are 950,000 to 1,100,000 clones, about 75% of which are singletons. V was clipped by 0 bases and J by 5 bases, with 11 bases between them. Germline CDR1 is SGHRS and CDR2 is YFSETQ. The CDR3 totals 14 residues. The TCR sequence derives from a man between 18 and 35 years old in good health. The specimen was memory CD4+ T cells sorted from blood. The subset: CD45RA-negative fraction. The chain combines TRBV5-1 with TRBJ1-2; TRBD1 is a possible D gene (6 bases). The CDR3 DNA sequence: TGCGCCAGCAGCTTGGGAGGACAGTCTTATGGCTACACCTTC. Translated, it gives CASSLGGQSYGYTF.